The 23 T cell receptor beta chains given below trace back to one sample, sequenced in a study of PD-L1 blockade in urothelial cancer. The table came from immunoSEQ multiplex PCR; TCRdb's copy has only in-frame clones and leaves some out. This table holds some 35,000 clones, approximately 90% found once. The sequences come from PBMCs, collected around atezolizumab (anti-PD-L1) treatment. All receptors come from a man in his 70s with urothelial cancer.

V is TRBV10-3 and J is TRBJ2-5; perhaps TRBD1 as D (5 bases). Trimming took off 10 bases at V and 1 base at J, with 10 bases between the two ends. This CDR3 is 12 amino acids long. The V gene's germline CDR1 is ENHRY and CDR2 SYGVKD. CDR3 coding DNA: TGTGCCACCCGACAGAGCCAAGAGACCCAGTACTTC. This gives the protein CATRQSQETQYF.

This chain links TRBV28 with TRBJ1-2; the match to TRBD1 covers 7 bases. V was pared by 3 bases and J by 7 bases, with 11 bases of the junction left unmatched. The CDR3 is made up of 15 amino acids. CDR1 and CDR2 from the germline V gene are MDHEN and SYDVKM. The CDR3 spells CASSFFDRAVAGYTF. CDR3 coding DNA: TGTGCCAGCAGTTTTTTTGACAGGGCGGTTGCTGGCTACACCTTC.

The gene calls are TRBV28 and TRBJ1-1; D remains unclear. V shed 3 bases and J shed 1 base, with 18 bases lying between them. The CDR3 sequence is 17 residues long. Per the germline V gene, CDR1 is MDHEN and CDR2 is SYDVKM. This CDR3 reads CASSFPTIYGGNTEAFF. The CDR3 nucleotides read TGTGCCAGCAGTTTCCCAACGATCTACGGAGGGAACACTGAAGCTTTCTTT.

The CDR3 DNA sequence: TGTGCCAGCGGCAACGCAGGGGGCAGGGGTGAAGCTTTCTTT. This translates into CASGNAGGRGEAFF. The gene calls are TRBV7-9 and TRBJ1-1; 8 bases are a match to TRBD1. This CDR3 has 14 residues. The ends lost 8 bases at V and 7 bases at J; junction bases unmatched: 12. The germline CDR1 and CDR2 sequences are SEHNR and FQNEAQ (reference sequence).

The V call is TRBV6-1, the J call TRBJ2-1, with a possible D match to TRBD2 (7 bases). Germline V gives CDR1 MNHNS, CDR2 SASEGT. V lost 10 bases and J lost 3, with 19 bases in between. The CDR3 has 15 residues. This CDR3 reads CATTQGRGFYNEQFF. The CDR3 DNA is TGTGCCACAACTCAAGGGAGGGGGTTCTACAATGAGCAGTTCTTC.

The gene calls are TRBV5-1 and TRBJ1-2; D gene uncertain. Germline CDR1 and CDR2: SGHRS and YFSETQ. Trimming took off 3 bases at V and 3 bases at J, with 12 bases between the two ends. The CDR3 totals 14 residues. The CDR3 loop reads CASSYKTGDYGYTF. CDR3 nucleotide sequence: TGCGCCAGCAGCTACAAGACGGGTGACTATGGCTACACCTTC. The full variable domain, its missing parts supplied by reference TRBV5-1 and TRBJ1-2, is KAGVTQTPRYLIKTRGQQVTLSCSPISGHRSVSWYQQTPGQGLQFLFEYFSETQRNKGNFPGRFSGRQFSNSRSEMNVSTLELGDSALYLCASSYKTGDYGYTFGSGTRLTVV.

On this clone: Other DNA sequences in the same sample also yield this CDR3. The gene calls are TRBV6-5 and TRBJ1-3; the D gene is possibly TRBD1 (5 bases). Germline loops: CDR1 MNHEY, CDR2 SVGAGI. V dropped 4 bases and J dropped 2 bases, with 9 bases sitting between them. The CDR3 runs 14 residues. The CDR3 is CASSFKGPGNTIYF. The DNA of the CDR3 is TGTGCCAGCAGTTTCAAGGGGCCTGGAAACACCATATATTTT.

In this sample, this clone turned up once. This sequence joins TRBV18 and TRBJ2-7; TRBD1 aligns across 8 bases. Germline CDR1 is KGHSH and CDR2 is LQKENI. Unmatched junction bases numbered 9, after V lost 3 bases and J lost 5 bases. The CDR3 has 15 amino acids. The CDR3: CASSPIAGQGHEQYF. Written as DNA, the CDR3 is TGTGCCAGCTCACCCATCGCCGGACAGGGCCACGAGCAGTACTTC.

CDR3 loop: CASSHIRAIDTQYF. For the CDR3, the DNA is TGTGCCAGCAGCCACATCAGGGCCATAGATACGCAGTATTTT. The chain uses TRBV4-2 and TRBJ2-3; D possibly corresponds to TRBD1 (5 bases). The germline CDR1 and CDR2 sequences are LGHNA and YNFKEQ. Trimming removed 3 bases from V and 5 bases from J, with 12 bases in between. This CDR3 is built from 14 residues.

This CDR3 is CASSPNPGTEAFF. The CDR3, as DNA: TGTGCCAGCAGCCCAAACCCGGGGACTGAAGCTTTCTTT. V gene TRBV7-2 combines with J gene TRBJ1-1, with D unclear. CDR1 is SGHTA, CDR2 FQGNSA, per germline. Trimming shortened V by 5 bases and J by 5 bases, and 12 bases separated the two germline ends. The CDR3 is 13 residues long.

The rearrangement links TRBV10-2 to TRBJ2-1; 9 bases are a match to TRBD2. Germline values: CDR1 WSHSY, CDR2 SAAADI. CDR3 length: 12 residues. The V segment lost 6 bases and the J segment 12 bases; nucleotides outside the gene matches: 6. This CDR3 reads CASSTLAGTQFF. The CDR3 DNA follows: TGCGCCAGCAGCACTCTAGCGGGGACGCAGTTCTTC.

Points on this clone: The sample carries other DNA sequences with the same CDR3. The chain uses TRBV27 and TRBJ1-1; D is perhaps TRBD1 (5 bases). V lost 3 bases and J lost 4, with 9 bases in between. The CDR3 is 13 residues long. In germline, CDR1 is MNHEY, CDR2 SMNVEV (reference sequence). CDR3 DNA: TGTGCCAGCAGTTTTCGGGGGGGCACTGAAGCTTTCTTT. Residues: CASSFRGGTEAFF.

The CDR3, as DNA: TGTGCCAGCAGCCGACAGGGGGAAGTAAAACTGTTTTTT. Translating gives CASSRQGEVKLFF. V gene TRBV2 combines with J gene TRBJ1-4; 9 bases are a match to TRBD1. V was pared by 6 bases and J by 10 bases, with 6 bases of the junction left unmatched. The CDR3 has 13 amino acids. Germline V gives CDR1 SNHLY, CDR2 FYNNEI.

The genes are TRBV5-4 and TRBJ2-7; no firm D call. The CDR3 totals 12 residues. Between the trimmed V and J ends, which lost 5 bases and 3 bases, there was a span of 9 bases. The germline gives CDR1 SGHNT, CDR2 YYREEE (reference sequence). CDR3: CASSPNDYEQYF. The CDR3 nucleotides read TGTGCCAGCAGTCCTAACGACTACGAGCAGTACTTC.

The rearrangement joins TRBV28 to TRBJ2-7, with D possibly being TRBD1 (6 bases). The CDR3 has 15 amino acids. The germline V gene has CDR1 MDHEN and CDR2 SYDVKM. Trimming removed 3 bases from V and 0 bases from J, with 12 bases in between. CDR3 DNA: TGTGCCAGCAGTTTCAGCCGGGACACCTCCTACGAGCAGTACTTC. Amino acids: CASSFSRDTSYEQYF.

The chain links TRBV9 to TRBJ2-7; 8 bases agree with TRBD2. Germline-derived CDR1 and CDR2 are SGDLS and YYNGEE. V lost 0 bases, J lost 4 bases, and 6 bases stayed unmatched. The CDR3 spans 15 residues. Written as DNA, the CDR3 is TGTGCCAGCAGCGTAGGGGTAGCGGGACTGTACGAGCAGTACTTC. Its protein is CASSVGVAGLYEQYF.

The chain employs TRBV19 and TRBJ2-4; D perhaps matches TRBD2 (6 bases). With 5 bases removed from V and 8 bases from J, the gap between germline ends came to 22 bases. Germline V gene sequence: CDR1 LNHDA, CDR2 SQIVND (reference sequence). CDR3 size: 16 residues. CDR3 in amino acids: CASSARVQGGGDIQYF. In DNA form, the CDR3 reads TGTGCCAGTAGTGCTCGCGTCCAGGGAGGAGGGGACATTCAGTACTTC.

The CDR3 spells CASSNTATLDSPDEQYF. For the CDR3, the DNA is TGTGCCAGCAGCAACACCGCTACCTTGGACAGCCCCGACGAGCAGTACTTC. The chain uses TRBV21-1 and TRBJ2-7; TRBD1 reflects the table's D call only, with no check against the DNA. TRBV21-1 has pseudogene status. CDR3 size: 17 residues.

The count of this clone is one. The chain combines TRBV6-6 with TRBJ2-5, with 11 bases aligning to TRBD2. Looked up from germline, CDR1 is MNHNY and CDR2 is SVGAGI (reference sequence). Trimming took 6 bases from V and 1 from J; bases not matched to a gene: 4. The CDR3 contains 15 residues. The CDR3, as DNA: TGTGCCAGCAGCCATCTAGCGGGAGGCCAAGAGACCCAGTACTTC. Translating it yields CASSHLAGGQETQYF.

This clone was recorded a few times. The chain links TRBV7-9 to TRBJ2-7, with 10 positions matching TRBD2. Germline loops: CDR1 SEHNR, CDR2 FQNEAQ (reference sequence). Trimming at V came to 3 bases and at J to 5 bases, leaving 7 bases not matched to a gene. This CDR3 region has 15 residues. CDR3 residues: CASSLTASGSHEQYF. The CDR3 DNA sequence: TGTGCCAGCAGCTTGACGGCTAGCGGGAGTCACGAGCAGTACTTC.

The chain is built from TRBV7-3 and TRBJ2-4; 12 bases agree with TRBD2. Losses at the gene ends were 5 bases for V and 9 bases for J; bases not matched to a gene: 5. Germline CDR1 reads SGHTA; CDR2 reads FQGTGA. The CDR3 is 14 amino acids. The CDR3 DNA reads TGTGCCAGCAGCCTGACTAGCGGGAGAGGCATTCAGTACTTC. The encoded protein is CASSLTSGRGIQYF. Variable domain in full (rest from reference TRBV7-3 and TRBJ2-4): GAGVSQTPSNKVTEKGKYVELRCDPISGHTALYWYRQSLGQGPEFLIYFQGTGAADDSGLPNDRFFAVRPEGSVSTLKIQRTERGDSAVYLCASSLTSGRGIQYFGAGTRLSVL.

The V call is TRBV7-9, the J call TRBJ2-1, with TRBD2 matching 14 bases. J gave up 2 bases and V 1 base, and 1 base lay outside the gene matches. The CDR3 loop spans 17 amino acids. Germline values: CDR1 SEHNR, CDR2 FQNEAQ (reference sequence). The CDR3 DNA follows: TGTGCCAGCAGCTTAGGGGGACTAGCGGGAGCCTACAATGAGCAGTTCTTC. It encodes CASSLGGLAGAYNEQFF.

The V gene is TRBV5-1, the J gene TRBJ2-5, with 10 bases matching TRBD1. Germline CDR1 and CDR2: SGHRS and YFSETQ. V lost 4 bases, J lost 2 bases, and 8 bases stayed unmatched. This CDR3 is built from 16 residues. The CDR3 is CASSLSWGQGQETQYF. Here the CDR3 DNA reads TGCGCCAGCAGCCTATCCTGGGGACAGGGGCAAGAGACCCAGTACTTC. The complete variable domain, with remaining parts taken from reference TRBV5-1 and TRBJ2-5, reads KAGVTQTPRYLIKTRGQQVTLSCSPISGHRSVSWYQQTPGQGLQFLFEYFSETQRNKGNFPGRFSGRQFSNSRSEMNVSTLELGDSALYLCASSLSWGQGQETQYFGPGTRLLVL.